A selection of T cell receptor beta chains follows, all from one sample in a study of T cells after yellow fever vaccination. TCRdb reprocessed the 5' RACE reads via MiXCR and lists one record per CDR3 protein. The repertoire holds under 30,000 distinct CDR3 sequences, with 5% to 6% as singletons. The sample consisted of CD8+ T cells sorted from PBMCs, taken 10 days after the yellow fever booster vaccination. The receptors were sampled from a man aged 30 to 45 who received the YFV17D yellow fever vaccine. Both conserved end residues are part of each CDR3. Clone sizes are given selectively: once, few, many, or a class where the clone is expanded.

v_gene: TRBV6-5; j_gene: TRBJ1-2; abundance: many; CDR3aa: CASRGYGYTF
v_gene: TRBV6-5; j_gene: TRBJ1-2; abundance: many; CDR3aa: CASSYQGGANYGYTF
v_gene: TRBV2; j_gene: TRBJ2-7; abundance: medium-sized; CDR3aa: CASSEFASPQTPYEQYF
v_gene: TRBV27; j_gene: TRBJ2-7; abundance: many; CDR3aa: CASSSLPWEREAHEQYF
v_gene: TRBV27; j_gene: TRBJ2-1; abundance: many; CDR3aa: CASSVRGGVNEQFF
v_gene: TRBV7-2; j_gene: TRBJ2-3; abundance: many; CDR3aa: CATSSGAISTDTQYF
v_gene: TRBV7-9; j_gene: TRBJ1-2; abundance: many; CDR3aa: CASSPRDYGYTF
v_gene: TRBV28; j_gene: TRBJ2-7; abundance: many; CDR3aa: CASSLVTSSYEQYF
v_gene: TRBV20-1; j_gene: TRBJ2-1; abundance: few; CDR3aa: CSAFSGSSLYNEQFF
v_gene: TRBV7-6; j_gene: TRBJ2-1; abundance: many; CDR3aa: CAGSRRNEQFF
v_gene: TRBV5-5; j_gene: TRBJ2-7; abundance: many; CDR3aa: CASSPGQGAGEQYF
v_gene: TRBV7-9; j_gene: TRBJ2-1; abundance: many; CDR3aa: CASSPWTSGTEQFF
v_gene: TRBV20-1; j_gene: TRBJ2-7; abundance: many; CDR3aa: CSAYDGTSGINSYEQYF
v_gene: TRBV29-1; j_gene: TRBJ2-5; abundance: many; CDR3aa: CSVEERWETYQETQYF
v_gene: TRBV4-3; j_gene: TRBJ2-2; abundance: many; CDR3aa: CASSQGVRDGTGELFF
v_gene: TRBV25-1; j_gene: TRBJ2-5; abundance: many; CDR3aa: CASSEDRETQYF
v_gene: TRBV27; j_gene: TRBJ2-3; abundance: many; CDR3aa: CASSFTEGNTDTQYF
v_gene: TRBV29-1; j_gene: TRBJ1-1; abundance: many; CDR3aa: CSVESRDLNTEAFF
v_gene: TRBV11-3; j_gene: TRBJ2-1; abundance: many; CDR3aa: CASSPDGLAGAVEQFF
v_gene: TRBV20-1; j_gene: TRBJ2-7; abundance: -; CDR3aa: CSATGTSGIILTYEQYF
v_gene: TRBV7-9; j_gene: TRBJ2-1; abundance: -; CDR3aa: CASLPPGSNEQFF
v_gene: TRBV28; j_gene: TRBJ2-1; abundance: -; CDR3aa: CASSFVAEYIWGEQFF
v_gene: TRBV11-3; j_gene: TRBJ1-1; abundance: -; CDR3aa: CASSFYPTGEAFF
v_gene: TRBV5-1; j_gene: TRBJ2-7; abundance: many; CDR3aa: CASSFTAETYEQYF
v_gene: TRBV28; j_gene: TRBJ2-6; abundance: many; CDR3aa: CASCGLADAPGANVLTF
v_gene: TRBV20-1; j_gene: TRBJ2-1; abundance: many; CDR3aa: CSASLLGAINVGSYNEQFF
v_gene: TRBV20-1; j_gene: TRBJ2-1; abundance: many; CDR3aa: CSAPREFSVGGQFF
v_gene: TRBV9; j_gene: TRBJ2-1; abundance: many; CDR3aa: CASSLSGSGYYNEQFF
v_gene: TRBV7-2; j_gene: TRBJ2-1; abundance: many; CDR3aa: CASSLVGVDEQFF
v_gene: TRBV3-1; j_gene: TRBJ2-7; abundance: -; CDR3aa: CACSKEVRGPFGEQYF
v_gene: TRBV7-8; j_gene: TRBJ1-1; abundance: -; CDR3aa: CASSPRVAEAFF
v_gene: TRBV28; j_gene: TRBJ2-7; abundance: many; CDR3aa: CASSAPGRRYEQYF
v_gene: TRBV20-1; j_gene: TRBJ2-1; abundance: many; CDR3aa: CSASGHLSSYNEQFF
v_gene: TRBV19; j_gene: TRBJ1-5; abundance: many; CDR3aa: CASTPSEGSNQPQHF
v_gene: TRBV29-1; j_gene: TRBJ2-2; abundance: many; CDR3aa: CSGQTAGELFF
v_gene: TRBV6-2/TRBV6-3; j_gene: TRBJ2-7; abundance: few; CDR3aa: CASRTPPGDSYEQYF
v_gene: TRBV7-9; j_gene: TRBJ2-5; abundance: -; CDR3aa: CASRTLDRIETQYF
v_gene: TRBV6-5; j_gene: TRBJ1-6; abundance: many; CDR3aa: CASSKLTERVSYNSPLHF
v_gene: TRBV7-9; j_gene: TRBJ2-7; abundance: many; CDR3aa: CASSETGNEQYF
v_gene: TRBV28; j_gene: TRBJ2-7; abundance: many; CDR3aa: CASKALGGGPSYEQYF
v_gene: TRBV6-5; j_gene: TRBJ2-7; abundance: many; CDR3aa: CASSFGTGSSYEQYF
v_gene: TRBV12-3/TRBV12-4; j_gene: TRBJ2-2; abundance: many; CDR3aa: CASIEYTGELFF
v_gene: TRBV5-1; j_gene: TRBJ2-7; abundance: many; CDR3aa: CASSLRGEQYF
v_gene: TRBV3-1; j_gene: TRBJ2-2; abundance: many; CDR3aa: CASSQESDRVNTGELFF
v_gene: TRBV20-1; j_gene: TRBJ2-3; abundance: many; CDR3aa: CSAASSGTSGDTSTDTQYF
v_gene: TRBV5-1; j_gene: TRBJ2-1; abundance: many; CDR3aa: CASSLWLESTGNEQFF
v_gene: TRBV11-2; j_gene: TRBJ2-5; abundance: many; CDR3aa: CASSLVYGTGIQETQYF
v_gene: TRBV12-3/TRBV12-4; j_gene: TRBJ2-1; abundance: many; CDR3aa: CASSFGQGAYNEQFF
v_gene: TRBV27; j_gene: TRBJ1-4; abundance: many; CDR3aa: CASSKVHLNEKLFF
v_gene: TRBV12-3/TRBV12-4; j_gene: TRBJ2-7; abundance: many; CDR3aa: CASSLDPAGVDEQYF
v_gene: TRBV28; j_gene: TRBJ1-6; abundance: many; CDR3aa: CASSLQAQGLGSPLHF
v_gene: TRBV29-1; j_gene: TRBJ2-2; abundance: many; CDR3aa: CSAAGVSTGELFF
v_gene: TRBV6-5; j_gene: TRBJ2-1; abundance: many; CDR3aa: CASRIAGEYNEQFF
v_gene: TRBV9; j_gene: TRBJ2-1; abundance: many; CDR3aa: CASSPVGGDNEQFF
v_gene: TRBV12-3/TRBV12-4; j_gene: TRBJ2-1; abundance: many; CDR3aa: CASSLEMGEQFF
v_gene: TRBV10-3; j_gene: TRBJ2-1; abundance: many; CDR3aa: CATGASGSHNEQFF
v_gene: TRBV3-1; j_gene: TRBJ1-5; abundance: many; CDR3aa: CASSLNVRPYRDRREGFNQPQHF
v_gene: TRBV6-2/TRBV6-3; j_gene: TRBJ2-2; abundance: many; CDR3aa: CASTLRSENTGELFF
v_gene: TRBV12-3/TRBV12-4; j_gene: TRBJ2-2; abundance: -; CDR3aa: CPSSGTGELFF
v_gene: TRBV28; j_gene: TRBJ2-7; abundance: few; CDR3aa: CASRSLSSYEQYF